Shown below are 21 T cell receptor beta chains from a single sample sequenced in a study of T cell repertoires in ileal Crohn's disease. As to time point: neoterminal ileum biopsy at postoperative endoscopy, about 6 months after surgery. The repertoire was sequenced with immunoSEQ multiplex PCR; TCRdb's copy has only in-frame clones and lacks some. The sample lists about 15,000 clones, 60% to 85% seen once, with around 3.9% in the top ten. The sample comprised ileal tissue. Receptor source: an adult with Crohn's disease.

This clone was recorded once. V usage is TRBV7-2 and J usage is TRBJ1-2; unclear D gene. The germline gives CDR1 SGHTA, CDR2 FQGNSA. Between the trimmed V and J ends, which lost 6 bases and 5 bases, there was a span of 16 bases. This CDR3 spans 14 amino acids. The CDR3 nucleotides are TGTGCCAGCAGTCGAAAGACCGAGATTTATGGCTACACCTTC. As protein: CASSRKTEIYGYTF.

Details on this clone: The identical CDR3 is also encoded by other nucleotide sequences in the sample. J is TRBJ2-6 and V is TRBV4-1; TRBD1 agrees at 7 bases. V shed 3 bases, J shed 0 bases, and the junction held 8 bases outside the gene matches. This CDR3 is built from 18 residues. Germline lookup yields CDR1 MGHRA and CDR2 YSYEKL. The CDR3 DNA sequence: TGCGCCAGCAGCCAGGGATCCCCAGGGGGCTCTGGGGCCAACGTCCTGACTTTC. This encodes CASSQGSPGGSGANVLTF.

The rearrangement uses TRBV19 and TRBJ1-2; D is ambiguous. Germline V gene data show CDR1 as LNHDA and CDR2 as SQIVND (reference sequence). Trimming shortened V by 8 bases and J by 0 bases, and 13 bases separated the two germline ends. This CDR3 comprises 14 residues. The CDR3 here is CASALQLTNYGYTF. The CDR3, as DNA: TGTGCCAGTGCCTTGCAACTTACTAACTATGGCTACACCTTC.

J is TRBJ2-3 and V is TRBV7-2, with D perhaps TRBD1 or TRBD2 (5 bases each). Per germline, CDR1 SGHTA and CDR2 FQGNSA. Trimming took 5 bases from V and 3 from J, leaving 12 bases between them. CDR3 length: 14 residues. The CDR3 nucleotides read TGTGCCAGCAGCCAAGGTTGGGGGACAGATACGCAGTATTTT. Encoded protein: CASSQGWGTDTQYF. The entire variable domain, with the rest obtained from reference TRBV7-2 and TRBJ2-3, is as follows: GAGVSQSPSNKVTEKGKDVELRCDPISGHTALYWYRQSLGQGLEFLIYFQGNSAPDKSGLPSDRFSAERTGGSVSTLTIQRTQQEDSAVYLCASSQGWGTDTQYFGPGTRLTVL.

This clone was counted only a few times. This chain links TRBV19 with TRBJ1-5; 12 bases map to TRBD1. V shed 9 bases, J shed 5 bases, and the junction held 5 bases outside the gene matches. The V gene's germline CDR1 is LNHDA and CDR2 SQIVND (reference sequence). There are 14 residues in the CDR3. CDR3 coding DNA: TGTGCCAGCGCCGGGACAGGGGGCGATCAGCCCCAGCATTTT. Amino acid sequence: CASAGTGGDQPQHF.

The CDR3 sequence is CASSSLSPQGLNGYTF. As DNA, the CDR3 is TGTGCCAGCAGTTCCCTGAGCCCTCAGGGTCTAAATGGCTACACCTTC. V gene TRBV27 combines with J gene TRBJ1-2, with D tentatively TRBD1 (5 bases). Trimming removed 4 bases at V and 6 bases at J, with 21 bases between. Germline assignment: CDR1 MNHEY and CDR2 SMNVEV (reference sequence). The CDR3 covers 16 residues.

V is TRBV6-5 and J is TRBJ1-6; D ambiguous. V was pared by 6 bases and J by 9 bases, with 12 bases between. The germline CDR1 and CDR2 sequences are MNHEY and SVGAGI. The CDR3 extends over 13 amino acids. The CDR3 loop is CASRQDWSSPLHF. CDR3 coding DNA: TGTGCCAGCAGGCAGGACTGGAGTTCACCCCTCCACTTT.

This clone was observed a handful of times. This rearrangement joins TRBV27 to TRBJ1-6, with a possible D match to TRBD1 (6 bases). Germline assignment: CDR1 MNHEY and CDR2 SMNVEV (reference sequence). The CDR3 loop spans 16 amino acids. V lost 8 bases and J lost 6, with 20 bases in between. The CDR3 here is CASGPGTGHLNSPLHF. The CDR3 DNA is TGTGCCAGCGGCCCCGGAACGGGACATCTTAATTCACCCCTCCACTTT.

There are a few counts of this clone. One end of the junction is discordant with germline, which a read error may explain. The rearrangement uses TRBV29-1 and TRBJ2-3; tentatively, D is TRBD1 or TRBD2 (6 bases each). Germline V lookup: CDR1 SQVTM, CDR2 ANQGSEA. The CDR3 extends over 14 amino acids. The DNA for the CDR3 is TGCAGCGCTGAACAGGGCCGGGGGACAGATACGCAGTATTTT. This sequence encodes CSAEQGRGTDTQYF.

V is TRBV6-6 and J is TRBJ1-5; D is perhaps TRBD1 (6 bases). The CDR3 extends over 16 amino acids. V dropped 5 bases and J dropped 0 bases, with 14 bases sitting between them. Germline CDR1 reads MNHNY; CDR2 reads SVGAGI (reference sequence). The chain's CDR3 is CASSGKRTVSNQPQHF. The CDR3 nucleotides are TGTGCCAGCAGTGGAAAAAGGACAGTTAGCAATCAGCCCCAGCATTTT.

Written as DNA, the CDR3 is TGCAGCGTTGAATACGGGGGACTGGATGAGCAGTTCTTC. It is translated as CSVEYGGLDEQFF. The chain joins TRBV29-1 to TRBJ2-1, with a possible D match to TRBD2 (6 bases). The CDR3 spans 13 residues. The V gene lost 2 bases and the J gene lost 8 bases, with 13 bases spanning the gap. Germline values: CDR1 SQVTM, CDR2 ANQGSEA.

The chain combines TRBV30 with TRBJ2-5; D is uncertain. The V gene's germline CDR1 is GTSNPN and CDR2 SVGIG (reference sequence). V shed 4 bases and J shed 2 bases, with 11 bases lying between them. The CDR3 extends over 13 amino acids. The CDR3 DNA follows: TGTGCCTGGACAGGCCTGAGACAAGAGACCCAGTACTTC. Its translation: CAWTGLRQETQYF.

In this sample, this clone turned up a few times. The chain joins TRBV15 to TRBJ1-2; TRBD1 matches at 8 bases. The germline V gene has CDR1 LNHNV and CDR2 YYDKDF (reference sequence). Losses at the gene ends were 0 bases for V and 7 bases for J; bases not matched to a gene: 7. The length of the CDR3 is 15 residues. The CDR3 loop is CATSRDRQGAGGYTF. In DNA form, the CDR3 reads TGTGCCACCAGCAGAGATCGGCAGGGGGCGGGTGGCTACACCTTC.

The chain links TRBV19 to TRBJ2-6, with D possibly matching TRBD2 (5 bases). Germline lookup yields CDR1 LNHDA and CDR2 SQIVND (reference sequence). The CDR3 sequence is 17 residues long. The V end was cut by 1 base, the J end by 0 bases, with 10 bases between. The CDR3 is CASSIGGQVSGANVLTF. The CDR3 coding sequence is TGTGCCAGTAGTATAGGAGGGCAGGTCTCTGGGGCCAACGTCCTGACTTTC.

This clone showed up just a few times. The rearrangement uses TRBV30 and TRBJ2-3; 15 bases map to TRBD2. Germline V gives CDR1 GTSNPN, CDR2 SVGIG (reference sequence). The CDR3 runs 14 residues. With 5 bases clipped from V and 5 bases from J, the junction kept 2 bases outside the gene matches. The CDR3 sequence is CAWGTSGGKDTQYF. In DNA, the CDR3 is TGTGCCTGGGGGACTAGCGGGGGGAAAGATACGCAGTATTTT. Together with reference TRBV30 and TRBJ2-3, the CDR3 gives the full variable domain: SQTIHQWPATLVQPVGSPLSLECTVEGTSNPNLYWYRQAAGRGLQLLFYSVGIGQISSEVPQNLSASRPQDRQFILSSKKLLLSDSGFYLCAWGTSGGKDTQYFGPGTRLTVL.

A few counts support this clone. The rearrangement joins TRBV19 to TRBJ2-5; 8 positions agree with TRBD1. This CDR3 is 14 amino acids long. V trimming: 6 bases; J trimming: 1 base; junction bases outside the gene matches: 4. CDR1 and CDR2 (germline): LNHDA, SQIVND (reference sequence). As DNA, the CDR3 is TGTGCCAGTAGGACCGACAGGGGCCAAGAGACCCAGTACTTC. Encoded protein: CASRTDRGQETQYF. Supplemented by reference TRBV19 and TRBJ2-5, the full variable domain reads DGGITQSPKYLFRKEGQNVTLSCEQNLNHDAMYWYRQDPGQGLRLIYYSQIVNDFQKGDIAEGYSVSREKKESFPLTVTSAQKNPTAFYLCASRTDRGQETQYFGPGTRLLVL.

This chain connects TRBV5-1 to TRBJ1-1; TRBD1 agrees at 7 bases. Germline CDR1 and CDR2: SGHRS and YFSETQ. The V gene end was trimmed by 4 bases and the J gene end by 1 base; junction bases not matched to a gene: 1. The CDR3 loop spans 13 amino acids. The CDR3 nucleotides read TGCGCCAGCAGCGGGGACAGGAACACTGAAGCTTTCTTT. Residues: CASSGDRNTEAFF.

The chain recombines TRBV15 with TRBJ1-4; D gene uncertain. The CDR3 loop spans 14 amino acids. Trimming took 0 bases from V and 8 from J, leaving 10 bases between them. CDR1 is LNHNV, CDR2 YYDKDF, per germline (reference sequence). Written as DNA, the CDR3 is TGTGCCACCAGCAGAGATAGAGGAGCGGAAAAACTGTTTTTT. The encoded protein is CATSRDRGAEKLFF.

This clone was seen a few times. The chain joins TRBV7-2 to TRBJ2-7; D not resolved. The V and J ends lost 0 bases and 7 bases respectively, with 10 bases between them. Germline CDR1 is SGHTA and CDR2 is FQGNSA. This CDR3 comprises 13 residues. CDR3 sequence reads: CASSLAWGREQYF. Written as DNA, the CDR3 is TGTGCCAGCAGCTTAGCTTGGGGTAGGGAGCAGTACTTC.

The genes are TRBV18 and TRBJ2-5; D ambiguous. Germline assignment: CDR1 KGHSH and CDR2 LQKENI. The CDR3 is 16 residues long. V gave up 2 bases and J gave up 1 base, with 14 bases separating them. The CDR3 DNA reads as TGTGCCAGCTCACCAGGACGGAAGGCCCTCCAAGAGACCCAGTACTTC. Amino acids: CASSPGRKALQETQYF.

This chain uses TRBV2 with TRBJ1-6; the D gene is possibly TRBD1 (6 bases). The CDR3 covers 15 residues. V lost 6 bases and J lost 5, with 14 bases in between. Germline lookup yields CDR1 SNHLY and CDR2 FYNNEI. Here the CDR3 reads CASSRDGGNNSPLHF. As DNA, the CDR3 is TGTGCCAGCAGCAGGGACGGGGGCAATAATTCACCCCTCCACTTT. The full variable domain, its missing parts supplied by reference TRBV2 and TRBJ1-6, is EPEVTQTPSHQVTQMGQEVILRCVPISNHLYFYWYRQILGQKVEFLVSFYNNEISEKSEIFDDQFSVERPDGSNFTLKIRSTKLEDSAMYFCASSRDGGNNSPLHFGNGTRLTVT.